This is a list of T cell receptor beta chains from one sample in a study of blood T cell repertoires in COVID-19. The protocol was immunoSEQ multiplex PCR, while the TCRdb copy is restricted to in-frame clones and leaves out a portion. Of about 270,000 clones listed, 86% are singletons. Sequencing input: peripheral blood. These receptors all come from a woman between 25 and 40 years old with COVID-19, enrolled during active disease. Each CDR3 is given with its conserved first and last residue. A D gene is named only where the DNA matches it firmly. The size field is filled for only some rows; it gives once, few, many or a size class.

D gene: TRBD1
clone size: -
J gene: TRBJ1-2
V gene: TRBV7-9
CDR3 DNA: TGTGCCAGCAGCTTACAGGGGGCGGATGGCTACACCTTC
CDR3 protein: CASSLQGADGYTF

D gene: -
clone size: -
J gene: TRBJ2-1
V gene: TRBV19
CDR3 DNA: TGTGCCAGTAGTATCTGGGGCCCAAGCACTGAGCAGTTCTTC
CDR3 protein: CASSIWGPSTEQFF

D gene: -
clone size: few
J gene: TRBJ2-7
V gene: TRBV7-9
CDR3 DNA: TGTGCCAGCAGCTTGATTGGGGGCTCCGAGCAGTACTTC
CDR3 protein: CASSLIGGSEQYF

D gene: -
clone size: -
J gene: TRBJ1-1
V gene: TRBV5-4
CDR3 DNA: TGTGCCAGCAGCTTGGGACAGGCGGTCACTGAAGCTTTCTTT
CDR3 protein: CASSLGQAVTEAFF

D gene: -
clone size: -
J gene: TRBJ2-1
V gene: TRBV5-1
CDR3 DNA: TGCGCCAGCAGCTTGCCGGGGACAATCAATGAGCAGTTCTTC
CDR3 protein: CASSLPGTINEQFF

D gene: TRBD1
clone size: -
J gene: TRBJ1-5
V gene: TRBV10-2
CDR3 DNA: TGCGCCAGCAGTGAGAACAGGGGGCGGAATCAGCCCCAGCATTTT
CDR3 protein: CASSENRGRNQPQHF

D gene: -
clone size: once
J gene: TRBJ1-2
V gene: TRBV9
CDR3 DNA: TGTGCCAGCAGCCCTCTCTTTAACTATGGCTACACCTTC
CDR3 protein: CASSPLFNYGYTF

D gene: TRBD2
clone size: -
J gene: TRBJ2-3
V gene: TRBV15
CDR3 DNA: TGTGCCACCAGCCCCGGGACTAGCGGGGTAGATACGCAGTATTTT
CDR3 protein: CATSPGTSGVDTQYF

D gene: -
clone size: -
J gene: TRBJ2-4
V gene: TRBV7-6
CDR3 DNA: TGTGCCAGCAGCTTATCCCCCCCCTCTCTGGCCAAAAACATTCAGTACTTC
CDR3 protein: CASSLSPPSLAKNIQYF

D gene: -
clone size: once
J gene: TRBJ1-2
V gene: TRBV6-5
CDR3 DNA: TGTGCCAGCAGTTACGCGGACAGAACAAACTTC
CDR3 protein: CASSYADRTNF

D gene: -
clone size: -
J gene: TRBJ2-1
V gene: TRBV7-9
CDR3 DNA: TGTGCCAGCAGCCCAGGGGGGAGTTACAATGAGCAGTTCTTC
CDR3 protein: CASSPGGSYNEQFF

D gene: -
clone size: -
J gene: TRBJ2-4
V gene: TRBV10-3
CDR3 DNA: TGTGCCATCAGTGAGTCAGGCTGGGCAAACATTCAGTACTTC
CDR3 protein: CAISESGWANIQYF

D gene: -
clone size: -
J gene: TRBJ1-2
V gene: TRBV7-9
CDR3 DNA: TGTGCCAGCAGCGCCTCGGTCCCCGGCTACACCTTC
CDR3 protein: CASSASVPGYTF

D gene: TRBD1
clone size: -
J gene: TRBJ1-2
V gene: TRBV5-1
CDR3 DNA: TGCGCCAGCAGCCCCGGACAGGGACTTTACACCTTC
CDR3 protein: CASSPGQGLYTF

D gene: TRBD1
clone size: once
J gene: TRBJ1-2
V gene: TRBV19
CDR3 DNA: TGTGCCAGTAGTATAATCGGGACAGTGGGCTACACCTTC
CDR3 protein: CASSIIGTVGYTF

D gene: TRBD2
clone size: -
J gene: TRBJ2-5
V gene: TRBV28
CDR3 DNA: TGTGCCGCGTCTAGCGGTGCCGATCAAGAGACCCAGTACTTC
CDR3 protein: CAASSGADQETQYF

D gene: -
clone size: -
J gene: TRBJ1-2
V gene: TRBV5-1
CDR3 DNA: TGCGCCAGCAGCCCAGAGCGCCGCTATCGATACTATGGCTACACCTTC
CDR3 protein: CASSPERRYRYYGYTF

D gene: -
clone size: -
J gene: TRBJ1-5
V gene: TRBV28
CDR3 DNA: TGTGCCAGCAGTTTAAAGGCCGGGGGTCAGCCCCAGCATTTT
CDR3 protein: CASSLKAGGQPQHF

D gene: -
clone size: -
J gene: TRBJ2-5
V gene: TRBV5-1
CDR3 DNA: TGCGCCAGCAACCCCGGGGGGCGAGGCCAAGAGACCCAGTACTTC
CDR3 protein: CASNPGGRGQETQYF

D gene: TRBD1
clone size: -
J gene: TRBJ2-2
V gene: TRBV19
CDR3 DNA: TGTGCCAGCCGCCGGGACAGGGCTTTCGCGAACACCGGGGAGCTGTTTTTT
CDR3 protein: CASRRDRAFANTGELFF

D gene: -
clone size: few
J gene: TRBJ2-5
V gene: TRBV7-9
CDR3 DNA: TGTGCCAGCAGCTTACTGACAGCCCAAGAGACCCAGTACTTC
CDR3 protein: CASSLLTAQETQYF